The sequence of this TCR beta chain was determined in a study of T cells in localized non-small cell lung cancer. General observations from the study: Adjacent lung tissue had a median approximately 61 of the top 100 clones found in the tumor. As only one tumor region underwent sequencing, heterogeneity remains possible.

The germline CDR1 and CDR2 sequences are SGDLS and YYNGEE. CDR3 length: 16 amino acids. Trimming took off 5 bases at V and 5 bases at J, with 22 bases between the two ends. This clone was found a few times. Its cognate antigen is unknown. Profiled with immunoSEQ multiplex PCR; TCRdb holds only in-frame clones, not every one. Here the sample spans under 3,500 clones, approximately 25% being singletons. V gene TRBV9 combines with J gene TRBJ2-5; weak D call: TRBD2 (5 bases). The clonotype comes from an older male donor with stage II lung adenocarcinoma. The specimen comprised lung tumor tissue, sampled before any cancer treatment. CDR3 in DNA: TGTGCCAGCAGTGAGCTTGGGCGGGCTCGTGGGGAGACCCAGTACTTC. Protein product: CASSELGRARGETQYF.